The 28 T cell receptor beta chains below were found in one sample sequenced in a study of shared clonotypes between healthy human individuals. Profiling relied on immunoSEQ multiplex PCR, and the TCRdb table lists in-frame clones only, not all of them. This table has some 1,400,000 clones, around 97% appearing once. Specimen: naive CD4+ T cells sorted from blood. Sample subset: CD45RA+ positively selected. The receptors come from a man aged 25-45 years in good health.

This CDR3 reads CAINSGYTGELFF. The CDR3 DNA reads TGTGCCATAAATAGCGGGTACACCGGGGAGCTGTTTTTT. The V gene is TRBV10-3, the J gene TRBJ2-2, with 7 bases aligning to TRBD2. Germline CDR1 reads ENHRY; CDR2 reads SYGVKD. The V and J ends lost 9 bases and 3 bases, in that order; junction bases with no gene match: 4. The CDR3 length is 13 residues.

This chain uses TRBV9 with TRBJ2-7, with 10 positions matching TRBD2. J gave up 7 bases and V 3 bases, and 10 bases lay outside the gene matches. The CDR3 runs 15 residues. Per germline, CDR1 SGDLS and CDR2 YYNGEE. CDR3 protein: CASSGGLTSGLEQYF. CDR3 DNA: TGTGCCAGCAGCGGAGGATTGACTAGCGGGTTGGAGCAGTACTTC.

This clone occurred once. CDR3 bases: TGTGCCAGCAGCTCACCGCGGGGGAAGTCTAATGAAAAACTGTTTTTT. Translation: CASSSPRGKSNEKLFF. The V gene is TRBV28, the J gene TRBJ1-4; D possibly corresponds to TRBD1 (5 bases). Deletions cut 6 bases from V and 3 bases from J, with 17 bases between. CDR3 length: 16 amino acids. Per the germline V gene, CDR1 is MDHEN and CDR2 is SYDVKM.

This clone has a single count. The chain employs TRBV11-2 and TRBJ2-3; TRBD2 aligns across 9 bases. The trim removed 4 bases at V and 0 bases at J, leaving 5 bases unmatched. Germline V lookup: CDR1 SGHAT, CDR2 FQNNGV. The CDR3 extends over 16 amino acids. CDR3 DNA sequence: TGTGCCAGCAGCTCAATAGCGGGAGTCAGCACAGATACGCAGTATTTT. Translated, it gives CASSSIAGVSTDTQYF.

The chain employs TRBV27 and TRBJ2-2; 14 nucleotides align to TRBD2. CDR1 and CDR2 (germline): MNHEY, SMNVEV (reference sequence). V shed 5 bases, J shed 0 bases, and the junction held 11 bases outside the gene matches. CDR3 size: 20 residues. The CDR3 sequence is CASSTTTGTSGSSNTGELFF. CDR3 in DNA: TGTGCCAGCAGTACGACCACCGGGACTAGCGGGAGCTCGAACACCGGGGAGCTGTTTTTT.

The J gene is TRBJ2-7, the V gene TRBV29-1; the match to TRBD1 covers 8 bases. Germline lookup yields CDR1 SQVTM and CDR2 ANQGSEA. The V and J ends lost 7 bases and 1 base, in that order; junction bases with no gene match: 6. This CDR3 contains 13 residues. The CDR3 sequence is CSGSTGGSYEQYF. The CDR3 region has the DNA TGCAGCGGGAGCACAGGGGGATCCTACGAGCAGTACTTC.

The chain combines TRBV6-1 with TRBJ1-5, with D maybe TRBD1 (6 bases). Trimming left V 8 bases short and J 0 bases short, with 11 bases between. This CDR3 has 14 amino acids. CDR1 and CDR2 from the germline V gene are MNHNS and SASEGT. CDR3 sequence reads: CASLRTVSNQPQHF. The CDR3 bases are TGTGCCAGCCTTCGGACAGTTAGCAATCAGCCCCAGCATTTT.

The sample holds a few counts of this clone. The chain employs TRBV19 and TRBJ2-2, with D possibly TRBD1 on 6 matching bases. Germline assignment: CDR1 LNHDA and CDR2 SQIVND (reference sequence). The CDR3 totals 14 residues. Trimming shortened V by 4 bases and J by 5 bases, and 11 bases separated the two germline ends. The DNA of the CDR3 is TGTGCCAGTAGTACCAGGGGTGGGACCGGGGAGCTGTTTTTT. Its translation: CASSTRGGTGELFF. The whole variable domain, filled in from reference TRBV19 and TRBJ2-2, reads DGGITQSPKYLFRKEGQNVTLSCEQNLNHDAMYWYRQDPGQGLRLIYYSQIVNDFQKGDIAEGYSVSREKKESFPLTVTSAQKNPTAFYLCASSTRGGTGELFFGEGSRLTVL.

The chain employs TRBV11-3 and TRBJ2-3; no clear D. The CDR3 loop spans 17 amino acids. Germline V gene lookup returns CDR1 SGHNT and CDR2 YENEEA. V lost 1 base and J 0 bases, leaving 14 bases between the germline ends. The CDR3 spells CASSLGYRLGSTDTQYF. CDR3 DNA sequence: TGTGCCAGCAGCTTAGGATACAGATTGGGGAGCACAGATACGCAGTATTTT.

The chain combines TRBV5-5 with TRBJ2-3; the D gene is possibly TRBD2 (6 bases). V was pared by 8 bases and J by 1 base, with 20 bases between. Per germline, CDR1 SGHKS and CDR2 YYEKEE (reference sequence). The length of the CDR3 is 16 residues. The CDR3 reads CASSGLGRTGTDTQYF. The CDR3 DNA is TGTGCCAGTTCCGGTCTAGGGAGGACGGGCACAGATACGCAGTATTTT. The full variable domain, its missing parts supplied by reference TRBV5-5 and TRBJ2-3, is DAGVTQSPTHLIKTRGQQVTLRCSPISGHKSVSWYQQVLGQGPQFIFQYYEKEERGRGNFPDRFSARQFPNYSSELNVNALLLGDSALYLCASSGLGRTGTDTQYFGPGTRLTVL.

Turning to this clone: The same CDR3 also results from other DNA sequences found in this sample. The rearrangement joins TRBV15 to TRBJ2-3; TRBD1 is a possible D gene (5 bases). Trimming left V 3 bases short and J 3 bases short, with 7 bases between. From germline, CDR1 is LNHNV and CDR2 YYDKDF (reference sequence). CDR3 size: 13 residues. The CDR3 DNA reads TGTGCCACCAGCAGTAGGGGAACAGATACGCAGTATTTT. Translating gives CATSSRGTDTQYF.

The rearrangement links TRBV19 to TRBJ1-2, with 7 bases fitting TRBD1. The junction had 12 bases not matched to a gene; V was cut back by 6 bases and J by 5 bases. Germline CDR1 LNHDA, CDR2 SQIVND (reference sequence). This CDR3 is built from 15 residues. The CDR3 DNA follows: TGTGCCAGTAGCCGGAAGGGGGCAGGGTTGTATGGCTACACCTTC. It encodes CASSRKGAGLYGYTF. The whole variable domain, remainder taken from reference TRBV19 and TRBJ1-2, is DGGITQSPKYLFRKEGQNVTLSCEQNLNHDAMYWYRQDPGQGLRLIYYSQIVNDFQKGDIAEGYSVSREKKESFPLTVTSAQKNPTAFYLCASSRKGAGLYGYTFGSGTRLTVV.

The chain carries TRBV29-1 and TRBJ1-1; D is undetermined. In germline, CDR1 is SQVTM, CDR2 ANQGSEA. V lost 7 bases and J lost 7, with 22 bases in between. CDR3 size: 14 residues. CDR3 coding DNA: TGCAGCGCCAGACGGCAGACACCGGTCGATGAAGCTTTCTTT. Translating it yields CSARRQTPVDEAFF.

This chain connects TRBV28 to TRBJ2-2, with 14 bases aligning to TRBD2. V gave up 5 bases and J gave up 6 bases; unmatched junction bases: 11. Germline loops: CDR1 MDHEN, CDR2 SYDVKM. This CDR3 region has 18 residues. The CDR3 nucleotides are TGTGCCAGCAGTCCGCCCGGGACTAGCGGGAGAAGGGCCGGGGAGCTGTTTTTT. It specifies CASSPPGTSGRRAGELFF.

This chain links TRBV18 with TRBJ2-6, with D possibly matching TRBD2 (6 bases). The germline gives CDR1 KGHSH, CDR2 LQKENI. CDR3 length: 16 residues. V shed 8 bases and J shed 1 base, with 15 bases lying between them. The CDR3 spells CASPGGNRSGANVLTF. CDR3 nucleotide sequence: TGTGCCAGCCCCGGGGGTAACAGGTCTGGGGCCAACGTCCTGACTTTC. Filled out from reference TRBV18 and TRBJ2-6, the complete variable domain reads NAGVMQNPRHLVRRRGQEARLRCSPMKGHSHVYWYRQLPEEGLKFMVYLQKENIIDESGMPKERFSAEFPKEGPSILRIQQVVRGDSAAYFCASPGGNRSGANVLTFGAGSRLTVL.

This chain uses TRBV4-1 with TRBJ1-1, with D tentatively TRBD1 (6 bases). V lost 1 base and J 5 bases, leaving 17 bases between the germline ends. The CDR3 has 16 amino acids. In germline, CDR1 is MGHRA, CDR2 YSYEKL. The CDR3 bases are TGCGCCAGCAGCCAAGCCCCGGGAGGGGGGGTGACTGAAGCTTTCTTT. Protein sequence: CASSQAPGGGVTEAFF.

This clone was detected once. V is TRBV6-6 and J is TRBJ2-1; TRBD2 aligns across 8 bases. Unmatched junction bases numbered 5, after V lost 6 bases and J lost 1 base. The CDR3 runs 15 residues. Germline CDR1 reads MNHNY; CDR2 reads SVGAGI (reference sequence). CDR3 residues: CASRVAGPSYNEQFF. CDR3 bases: TGTGCCAGCAGGGTAGCGGGGCCATCCTACAATGAGCAGTTCTTC.

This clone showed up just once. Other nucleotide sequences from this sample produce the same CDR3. The chain's CDR3 is CASSRGNTEAFF. The CDR3 bases are TGTGCCAGCAGCAGGGGAAACACTGAAGCTTTCTTT. The V and J genes are TRBV6-1 and TRBJ1-1, with D possibly TRBD1 on 6 matching bases. Germline V CDR1 and CDR2: MNHNS, SASEGT. V lost 6 bases and J lost 2, with 7 bases in between. The CDR3 contains 12 residues.

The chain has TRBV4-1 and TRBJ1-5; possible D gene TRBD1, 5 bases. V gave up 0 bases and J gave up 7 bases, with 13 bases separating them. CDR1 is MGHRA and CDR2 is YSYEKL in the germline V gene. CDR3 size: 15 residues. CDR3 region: CASSQDGTLSQPQHF. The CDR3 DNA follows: TGCGCCAGCAGCCAAGATGGGACGTTAAGCCAGCCCCAGCATTTT.

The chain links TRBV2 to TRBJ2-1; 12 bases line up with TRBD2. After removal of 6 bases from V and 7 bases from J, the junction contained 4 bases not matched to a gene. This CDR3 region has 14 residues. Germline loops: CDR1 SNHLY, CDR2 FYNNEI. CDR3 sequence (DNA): TGTGCCAGCAGCTCTAGCGGGAGGGCAAATGAGCAGTTCTTC. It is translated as CASSSSGRANEQFF.

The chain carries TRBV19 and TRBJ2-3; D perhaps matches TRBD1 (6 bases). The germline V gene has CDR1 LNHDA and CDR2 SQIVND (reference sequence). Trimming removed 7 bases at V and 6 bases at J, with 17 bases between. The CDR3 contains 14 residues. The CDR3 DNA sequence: TGTGCCAGTAACAAGGGGGTTGGACTGGATACGCAGTATTTT. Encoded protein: CASNKGVGLDTQYF.

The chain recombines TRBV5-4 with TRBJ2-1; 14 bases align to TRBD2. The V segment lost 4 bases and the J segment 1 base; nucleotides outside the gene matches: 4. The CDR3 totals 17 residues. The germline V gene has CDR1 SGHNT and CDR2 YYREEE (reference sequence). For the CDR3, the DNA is TGTGCCAGCAGCCCGGGACTAGCGGGAGTGTCCTACAATGAGCAGTTCTTC. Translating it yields CASSPGLAGVSYNEQFF. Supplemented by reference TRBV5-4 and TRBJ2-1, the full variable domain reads ETGVTQSPTHLIKTRGQQVTLRCSSQSGHNTVSWYQQALGQGPQFIFQYYREEENGRGNFPPRFSGLQFPNYSSELNVNALELDDSALYLCASSPGLAGVSYNEQFFGPGTRLTVL.

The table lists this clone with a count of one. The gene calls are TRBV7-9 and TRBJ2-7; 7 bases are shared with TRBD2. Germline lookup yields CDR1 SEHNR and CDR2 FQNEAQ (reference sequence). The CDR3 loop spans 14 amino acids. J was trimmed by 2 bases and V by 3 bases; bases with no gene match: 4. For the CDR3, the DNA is TGTGCCAGCAGCTTCTCTAGCGGACCCTACGAGCAGTACTTC. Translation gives CASSFSSGPYEQYF.

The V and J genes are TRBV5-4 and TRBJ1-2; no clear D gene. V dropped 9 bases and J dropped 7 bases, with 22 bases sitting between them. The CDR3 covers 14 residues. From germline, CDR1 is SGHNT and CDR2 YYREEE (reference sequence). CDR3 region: CATIPGTELVGYTF. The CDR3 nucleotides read TGTGCCACTATCCCGGGAACGGAGTTAGTTGGCTACACCTTC.

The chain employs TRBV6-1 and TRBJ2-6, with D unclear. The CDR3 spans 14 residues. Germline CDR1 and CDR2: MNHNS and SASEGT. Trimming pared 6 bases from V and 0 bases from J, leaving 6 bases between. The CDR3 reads CASSGLSGANVLTF. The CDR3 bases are TGTGCCAGCAGCGGCCTCTCTGGGGCCAACGTCCTGACTTTC.

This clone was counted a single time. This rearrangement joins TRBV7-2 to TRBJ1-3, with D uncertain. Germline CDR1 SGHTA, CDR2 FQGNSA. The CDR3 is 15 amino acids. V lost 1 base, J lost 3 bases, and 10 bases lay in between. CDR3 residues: CASSLDNYRGNTIYF. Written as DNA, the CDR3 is TGTGCCAGCAGCTTAGATAACTACCGTGGAAACACCATATATTTT.

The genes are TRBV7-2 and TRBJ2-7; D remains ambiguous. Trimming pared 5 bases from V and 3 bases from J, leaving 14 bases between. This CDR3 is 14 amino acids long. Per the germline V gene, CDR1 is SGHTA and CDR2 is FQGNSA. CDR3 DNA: TGTGCCAGCAGCCCCAACCCCGTTTTCTACGAGCAGTACTTC. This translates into CASSPNPVFYEQYF.

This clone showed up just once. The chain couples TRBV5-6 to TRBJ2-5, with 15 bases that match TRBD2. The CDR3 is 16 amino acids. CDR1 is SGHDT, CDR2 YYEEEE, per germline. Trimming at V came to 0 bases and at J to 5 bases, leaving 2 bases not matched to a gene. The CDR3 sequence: CASSLAGTSGRETQYF. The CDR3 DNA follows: TGTGCCAGCAGCTTGGCGGGGACTAGCGGGAGGGAGACCCAGTACTTC.